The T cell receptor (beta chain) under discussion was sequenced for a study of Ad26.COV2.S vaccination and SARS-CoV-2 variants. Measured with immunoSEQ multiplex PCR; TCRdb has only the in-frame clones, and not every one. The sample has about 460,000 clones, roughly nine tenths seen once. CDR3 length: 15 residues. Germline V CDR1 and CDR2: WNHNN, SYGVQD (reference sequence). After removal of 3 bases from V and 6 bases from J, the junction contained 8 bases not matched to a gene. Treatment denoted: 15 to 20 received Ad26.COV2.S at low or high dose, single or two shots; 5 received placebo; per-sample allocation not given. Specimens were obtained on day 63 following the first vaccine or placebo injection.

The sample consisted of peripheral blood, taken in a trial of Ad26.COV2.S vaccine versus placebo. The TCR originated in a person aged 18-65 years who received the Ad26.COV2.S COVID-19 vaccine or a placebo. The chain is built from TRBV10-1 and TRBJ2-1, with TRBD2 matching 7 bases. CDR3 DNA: TGCGCCAGCAGTGAAGGTGGGAGGGCGAGCAATGAGCAGTTCTTC. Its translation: CASSEGGRASNEQFF.